The 21 T cell receptor beta chains given below trace back to one sample, sequenced in a study of cytotoxic CD8 clonotypes in ibrutinib-treated CLL. TCRdb's table, derived via immunoSEQ multiplex PCR, lists solely in-frame clones and lacks some. The sample gives approximately 320,000 clones, roughly two thirds of which show up once; around 6.5% is in the top ten. Specimen: PBMCs, collected after 36 months of ibrutinib treatment. The receptors shown here come from a human donor with chronic lymphocytic leukemia.

J is TRBJ1-1 and V is TRBV15; possible D gene TRBD1, 6 bases. The CDR3 contains 17 residues. V was trimmed by 1 base and J by 7 bases, leaving 22 bases between them. In germline, CDR1 is LNHNV, CDR2 YYDKDF (reference sequence). In DNA form, the CDR3 reads TGTGCCACCAGCAGAGGGAAACTTAGGGATGGGGGCTATGAAGCTTTCTTT. As protein: CATSRGKLRDGGYEAFF. The entire variable domain, with the rest obtained from reference TRBV15 and TRBJ1-1, is as follows: DAMVIQNPRYQVTQFGKPVTLSCSQTLNHNVMYWYQQKSSQAPKLLFHYYDKDFNNEADTPDNFQSRRPNTSFCFLDIRSPGLGDTAMYLCATSRGKLRDGGYEAFFGQGTRLTVV.

The rearrangement joins TRBV20-1 to TRBJ2-1; D possibly uses TRBD1 or TRBD2 (5 bases each). The CDR3 is 11 amino acids. The ends were cut back, 7 bases at V and 8 bases at J, with 12 bases in the middle. The germline V gene has CDR1 DFQATT and CDR2 SNEGSKA (reference sequence). The CDR3 loop is CSGDPGYEQFF. The CDR3 DNA sequence: TGCAGTGGGGACCCGGGGTATGAGCAGTTCTTC.

A few counts support this clone. The V and J genes are TRBV2 and TRBJ1-1; D is unresolved. With 7 bases removed from V and 5 bases from J, the gap between germline ends came to 11 bases. This CDR3 has 12 residues. Germline V gene lookup returns CDR1 SNHLY and CDR2 FYNNEI. The CDR3 protein is CASKERDTEAFF. Here the CDR3 DNA reads TGTGCCAGCAAAGAGAGGGATACTGAAGCTTTCTTT.

The gene calls are TRBV29-1 and TRBJ1-2; 7 nucleotides agree with TRBD1. Trimming at V came to 0 bases and at J to 5 bases, leaving 9 bases not matched to a gene. The CDR3 runs 15 residues. Germline loops: CDR1 SQVTM, CDR2 ANQGSEA. CDR3 loop: CSVEDLRDSPYGYTF. In DNA form, the CDR3 reads TGCAGCGTTGAAGATCTCCGGGACAGCCCTTATGGCTACACCTTC.

This clone turned up a few times. The rearrangement joins TRBV4-2 to TRBJ2-7; TRBD1 matches at 7 bases. The J segment lost 1 base and the V segment lost 4 bases, leaving 1 base of the junction unmatched. Germline CDR1 and CDR2: LGHNA and YNFKEQ. This CDR3 region has 13 residues. CDR3 region: CASSPGQSYEQYF. For the CDR3, the DNA is TGTGCCAGCAGCCCGGGACAGTCCTACGAGCAGTACTTC.

The chain joins TRBV6-1 to TRBJ2-7; 9 nucleotides agree with TRBD1. This CDR3 contains 12 residues. In germline, CDR1 is MNHNS, CDR2 SASEGT. Trimming at V came to 8 bases and at J to 2 bases, leaving 1 base not matched to a gene. CDR3 sequence: CASGTGTYEQYF. The CDR3 DNA is TGTGCCAGCGGGACAGGGACCTACGAGCAGTACTTC.

The chain joins TRBV27 to TRBJ2-7; D uncertain. The CDR3 covers 13 residues. Germline V gives CDR1 MNHEY, CDR2 SMNVEV (reference sequence). Trimming stripped 3 bases from V and 2 bases from J, with 8 bases between. This chain's CDR3 is CASSLSTTYEQYF. In DNA, the CDR3 is TGTGCCAGCAGTTTGTCAACTACCTACGAGCAGTACTTC.

This clone came up a few times. V gene TRBV20-1 combines with J gene TRBJ2-1; D uncertain. Trimming stripped 3 bases from V and 10 bases from J, with 7 bases between. This CDR3 has 10 amino acids. Germline CDR1 DFQATT, CDR2 SNEGSKA (reference sequence). CDR3 sequence reads: CSASPGEQFF. The CDR3 bases are TGCAGTGCTAGTCCAGGAGAGCAGTTCTTC.

This chain links TRBV7-9 with TRBJ1-2; 7 bases fit TRBD1. CDR3 size: 16 residues. Germline V gives CDR1 SEHNR, CDR2 FQNEAQ (reference sequence). The trim removed 4 bases at V and 7 bases at J, leaving 15 bases unmatched. CDR3 nucleotide sequence: TGTGCCAGCAGCTCGGATCGACAGGGCACCGGGGTTGGCTACACCTTC. It is translated as CASSSDRQGTGVGYTF.

The chain links TRBV5-1 to TRBJ2-1; D not resolved. This CDR3 is 14 amino acids long. Trimming took off 4 bases at V and 5 bases at J, with 13 bases between the two ends. Germline CDR1 reads SGHRS; CDR2 reads YFSETQ. CDR3 DNA sequence: TGCGCCAGCAGCCTTCGGACGCCAAACAATGAGCAGTTCTTC. Amino acids: CASSLRTPNNEQFF. Full variable domain (outside the CDR3, taken from reference TRBV5-1 and TRBJ2-1): KAGVTQTPRYLIKTRGQQVTLSCSPISGHRSVSWYQQTPGQGLQFLFEYFSETQRNKGNFPGRFSGRQFSNSRSEMNVSTLELGDSALYLCASSLRTPNNEQFFGPGTRLTVL.

V gene TRBV11-1 combines with J gene TRBJ2-5; no clear D. The CDR3 totals 15 residues. Germline CDR1 reads SGHAT; CDR2 reads FQDESV (reference sequence). With 2 bases removed from V and 5 bases from J, the gap between germline ends came to 15 bases. CDR3 amino acids: CASSLTAGVGETQYF. The CDR3 DNA follows: TGTGCCAGCAGCTTAACTGCCGGCGTGGGGGAGACCCAGTACTTC.

J is TRBJ2-1 and V is TRBV19, with a possible D match to TRBD2 (5 bases). The CDR3 extends over 13 amino acids. Germline V gene sequence: CDR1 LNHDA, CDR2 SQIVND (reference sequence). Trimming removed 5 bases at V and 9 bases at J, with 14 bases between. The CDR3 sequence is CASSSDSSFEQFF. DNA for the CDR3: TGTGCCAGTAGTTCGGACTCGTCGTTTGAGCAGTTCTTC.

This clone appeared a few times. This chain links TRBV5-6 with TRBJ1-5; TRBD1 matches 7 bases. This CDR3 contains 16 residues. J was trimmed by 2 bases and V by 0 bases; bases with no gene match: 5. CDR1 is SGHDT, CDR2 YYEEEE, per germline. The CDR3 bases are TGTGCCAGCAGCTTGGGAGGGGGCAGGGGCAATCAGCCCCAGCATTTT. Protein product: CASSLGGGRGNQPQHF.

The DNA for the CDR3 is TGCGCCAGCAGCCCGGGACTGTCTACTTACAATGAGCAGTTCTTC. This codes for CASSPGLSTYNEQFF. This chain connects TRBV5-1 to TRBJ2-1; possible D gene TRBD2, 6 bases. The CDR3 sequence is 15 residues long. V was shortened by 4 bases and J by 4 bases, with 15 bases between the two germline ends. CDR1 is SGHRS, CDR2 YFSETQ, per germline.

This chain joins TRBV5-1 and TRBJ2-1; D might be TRBD1 (6 bases). Germline CDR1 SGHRS, CDR2 YFSETQ. The CDR3 totals 15 residues. V was pared by 0 bases and J by 4 bases, with 11 bases between. The CDR3 region is CASSLDMGQYNEQFF. CDR3 nucleotide sequence: TGCGCCAGCAGCTTGGATATGGGACAATACAATGAGCAGTTCTTC.

The J gene is TRBJ2-3, the V gene TRBV7-2; no reliable D call. V was clipped by 1 base and J by 3 bases, with 8 bases between them. Germline V gene sequence: CDR1 SGHTA, CDR2 FQGNSA. The CDR3 extends over 14 amino acids. The CDR3 sequence is CASSLGQSTDTQYF. CDR3 sequence (DNA): TGTGCCAGCAGCTTAGGCCAGAGTACAGATACGCAGTATTTT.

The chain recombines TRBV7-7 with TRBJ2-5; 7 positions agree with TRBD2. The V gene end was trimmed by 2 bases and the J gene end by 7 bases; junction bases not matched to a gene: 10. Germline values: CDR1 SSHAT, CDR2 FNYEAQ (reference sequence). This CDR3 contains 15 residues. The CDR3 DNA reads TGTGCCAGCAGCTTATCTGAGACTAGCTCAGTGACCCAGTACTTC. This translates into CASSLSETSSVTQYF.

This rearrangement joins TRBV9 to TRBJ2-7; no clear D gene. The CDR3 runs 13 residues. With 7 bases removed from V and 3 bases from J, the gap between germline ends came to 14 bases. The V gene's germline CDR1 is SGDLS and CDR2 YYNGEE. The CDR3 DNA sequence: TGTGCCAGCGGATTGGCCCTGGGCTACGAGCAGTACTTC. Residues: CASGLALGYEQYF.

V is TRBV7-9 and J is TRBJ2-3; no firm D call. Germline values: CDR1 SEHNR, CDR2 FQNEAQ (reference sequence). The CDR3 runs 8 residues. V was trimmed by 6 bases and J by 10 bases, leaving 2 bases between them. DNA for the CDR3: TGTGCCAGCAGTTCGCAGTATTTT. Translated: CASSSQYF.

The V call is TRBV14, the J call TRBJ2-5; unclear D gene. Gene TRBJ2-7 matches the end of the DNA better, so the J call may be wrong. The CDR3 totals 15 residues. The V gene's germline CDR1 is SGHDN and CDR2 FVKESK. The CDR3 coding sequence is TGTGCCAGCAGCCAAGTTTTGGCAGGCTCCTACGAGCAGTACTTC. This gives the protein CASSQVLAGSYEQYF.

The chain combines TRBV29-1 with TRBJ2-5; the match to TRBD1 covers 9 bases. J gave up 1 base and V 3 bases, and 6 bases lay outside the gene matches. CDR3 length equals 15 residues. Germline V gene data show CDR1 as SQVTM and CDR2 as ANQGSEA. The CDR3 sequence: CSVDRGTGPQETQYF. The CDR3 DNA reads TGCAGCGTTGATAGGGGGACAGGGCCCCAAGAGACCCAGTACTTC. The full variable domain, its missing parts supplied by reference TRBV29-1 and TRBJ2-5, is SAVISQKPSRDICQRGTSLTIQCQVDSQVTMMFWYRQQPGQSLTLIATANQGSEATYESGFVIDKFPISRPNLTFSTLTVSNMSPEDSSIYLCSVDRGTGPQETQYFGPGTRLLVL.